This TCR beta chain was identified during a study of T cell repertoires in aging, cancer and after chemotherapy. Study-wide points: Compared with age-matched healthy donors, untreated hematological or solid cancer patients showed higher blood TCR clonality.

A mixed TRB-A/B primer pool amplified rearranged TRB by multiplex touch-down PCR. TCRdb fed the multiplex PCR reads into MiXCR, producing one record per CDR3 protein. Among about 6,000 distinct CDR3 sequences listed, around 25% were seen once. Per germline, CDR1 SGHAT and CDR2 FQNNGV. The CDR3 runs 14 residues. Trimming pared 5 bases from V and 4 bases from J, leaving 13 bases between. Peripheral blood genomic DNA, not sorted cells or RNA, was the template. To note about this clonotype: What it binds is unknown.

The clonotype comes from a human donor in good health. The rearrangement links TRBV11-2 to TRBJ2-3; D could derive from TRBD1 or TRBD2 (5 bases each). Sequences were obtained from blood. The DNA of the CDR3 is TGTGCCAGCAGCCACGGGGCGGGTTCAGATACGCAGTATTTT. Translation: CASSHGAGSDTQYF.